Listed below are T cell receptor beta chains from one sample, sequenced in a study of CD8 T cells in ankylosing spondylitis. TCRdb re-derived calls from the 5' RACE reads in MiXCR, one entry per CDR3 protein. This table has roughly 69,000 distinct CDR3 sequences, less than 6% appearing once. Material for sequencing was blood, either unsorted or a sorted T cell fraction (not recorded which). Receptors originate from a male donor with ankylosing spondylitis or in good health (not recorded which). CDR3s include the opening cysteine and the closing phenylalanine or tryptophan. Each record gives: CDR3 protein, CDR3 DNA, J gene, D gene, V gene, clone size. The D gene is left open where the match is weak. Size is stated for part of the rows, as once, few or many counts, or as a class when the clone is expanded.

CDR3aa: CASSSGTVNTGELFF; CDR3nt: TGCGCCAGCAGCTCCGGGACAGTGAACACCGGGGAGCTGTTTTTT; j_gene: TRBJ2-2; d_gene: TRBD1; v_gene: TRBV5-1; abundance: many
CDR3aa: CASSLDPSRLYGYTF; CDR3nt: TGTGCCAGCAGTTTAGACCCCTCGAGGCTATATGGCTACACCTTC; j_gene: TRBJ1-2; d_gene: NA; v_gene: TRBV28; abundance: many
CDR3aa: CASSPLQGNSPLHF; CDR3nt: TGTGCCAGCTCACCACTGCAGGGAAATTCACCCCTCCACTTT; j_gene: TRBJ1-6; d_gene: NA; v_gene: TRBV18; abundance: many
CDR3aa: CSARDSRQGNIGTEAFF; CDR3nt: TGCAGTGCTAGAGATTCGAGACAGGGAAATATCGGCACTGAAGCTTTCTTT; j_gene: TRBJ1-1; d_gene: TRBD1; v_gene: TRBV20-1; abundance: many
CDR3aa: CASSQDSLAGNTGELFF; CDR3nt: TGTGCCAGCAGCCAAGATAGCCTAGCGGGGAACACCGGGGAGCTGTTTTTT; j_gene: TRBJ2-2; d_gene: TRBD2; v_gene: TRBV4-2; abundance: NA
CDR3aa: CASSGGGGRYTDTQYF; CDR3nt: TGTGCCAGCAGCGGAGGGGGGGGACGGTACACAGATACGCAGTATTTT; j_gene: TRBJ2-3; d_gene: NA; v_gene: TRBV9; abundance: many
CDR3aa: CASSQGSSSLAKNIQYF; CDR3nt: TGCGCCAGCAGCCAAGGTTCCTCCAGCTTAGCCAAAAACATTCAGTACTTC; j_gene: TRBJ2-4; d_gene: NA; v_gene: TRBV4-3; abundance: many
CDR3aa: CASSPSNRGAGEKLFF; CDR3nt: TGTGCCAGCAGCCCATCTAACAGGGGTGCGGGTGAAAAACTGTTTTTT; j_gene: TRBJ1-4; d_gene: TRBD1; v_gene: TRBV4-2; abundance: many
CDR3aa: CASSRDTGELFF; CDR3nt: TGTGCCAGCAGCCGGGACACCGGGGAGCTGTTTTTT; j_gene: TRBJ2-2; d_gene: NA; v_gene: TRBV7-2; abundance: medium-sized
CDR3aa: CASRGISYEQYF; CDR3nt: TGTGCCAGCAGGGGAATTTCCTACGAGCAGTACTTC; j_gene: TRBJ2-7; d_gene: NA; v_gene: TRBV3-1; abundance: many
CDR3aa: CASSTILATSGRVAYEQYF; CDR3nt: TGTGCCAGCAGTACTATCCTGGCTACCAGCGGCAGGGTGGCCTACGAGCAGTACTTC; j_gene: TRBJ2-7; d_gene: NA; v_gene: TRBV28; abundance: few
CDR3aa: CASSLYAVQPNYNEQFF; CDR3nt: TGTGCCAGCAGTCTATATGCAGTACAGCCCAATTACAATGAGCAGTTCTTC; j_gene: TRBJ2-1; d_gene: NA; v_gene: TRBV27; abundance: many
CDR3aa: CACSQEIAGGQTSEAFF; CDR3nt: TGTGCCTGCTCCCAAGAGATCGCGGGGGGACAGACATCTGAAGCTTTCTTT; j_gene: TRBJ1-1; d_gene: TRBD1; v_gene: TRBV3-1; abundance: NA
CDR3aa: CASSYGQVQETQYF; CDR3nt: TGTGCCAGCAGTTACGGGCAGGTCCAAGAGACCCAGTACTTC; j_gene: TRBJ2-5; d_gene: NA; v_gene: TRBV6-5; abundance: many
CDR3aa: CASSLAQGQVDGYTF; CDR3nt: TGTGCCAGCAGCTTAGCGCAGGGACAGGTGGATGGCTACACCTTC; j_gene: TRBJ1-2; d_gene: TRBD1; v_gene: TRBV7-2; abundance: few
CDR3aa: CSAAMGAQYF; CDR3nt: TGCAGCGCTGCCATGGGGGCCCAGTACTTC; j_gene: TRBJ2-5; d_gene: NA; v_gene: TRBV29-1; abundance: many